This TCR beta chain was retrieved from a study of radiotherapy plus CTLA-4 blockade in lung cancer. Across the study: Objective responses emerged in over 15% of patients, and around 30% attained disease control. Overall study findings and caveats: Among reported predictors of response, early blood T cell clone dynamics with interferon-beta performed best. Radiotherapy plus ipilimumab was followed by expansion in blood of tumor-derived TCR clones.

TCRdb keeps only in-frame clones here, not all; method: immunoSEQ multiplex PCR. The table lists under 95,000 clones, more than 60% of them singletons. Focal radiation plus CTLA-4 blockade with ipilimumab was given to patients with chemo-refractory metastatic non-small-cell lung cancer. Between the trimmed V and J ends, which lost 8 bases and 3 bases, there was a span of 22 bases. Per the germline V gene, CDR1 is MDHEN and CDR2 is SYDVKM. The CDR3 is 16 amino acids. This clone occurred a few times. Its cognate antigen is unknown. The TCR comes from a human donor with non-small cell lung cancer whose response to radiotherapy plus ipilimumab could not be evaluated. Some clones in this sample may be carry-over from other donors' samples. V usage is TRBV28 and J usage is TRBJ1-2, with D perhaps TRBD1 (5 bases). The material was peripheral blood, obtained from a patient treated with radiotherapy plus ipilimumab. CDR3 protein: CASGPRLRGIDYGYTF. The CDR3 DNA follows: TGTGCCAGCGGCCCTCGGCTGCGGGGGATTGACTATGGCTACACCTTC.